This T cell receptor (beta chain) was identified during a study of control samples from healthy donors and cancer patients. This clone was picked up a small number of times. V was cut by 3 bases and J by 1 base, with 12 bases left in between. The CDR3 spans 15 residues. Germline-derived CDR1 and CDR2 are KGHSH and LQKENI. The protocol was immunoSEQ multiplex PCR, while the TCRdb copy is restricted to in-frame clones and leaves out a portion. This sample has around 120,000 clones, with around 86% found just once. The rearrangement links TRBV18 to TRBJ2-5, with a tentative D call TRBD1 (7 bases). This TCR derives from a middle-aged man in good health. The sequenced material came from blood. In DNA, the CDR3 is TGTGCCAGCTCACCTGGCCAGGGGGGCCAAGAGACCCAGTACTTC. Translated, it gives CASSPGQGGQETQYF.